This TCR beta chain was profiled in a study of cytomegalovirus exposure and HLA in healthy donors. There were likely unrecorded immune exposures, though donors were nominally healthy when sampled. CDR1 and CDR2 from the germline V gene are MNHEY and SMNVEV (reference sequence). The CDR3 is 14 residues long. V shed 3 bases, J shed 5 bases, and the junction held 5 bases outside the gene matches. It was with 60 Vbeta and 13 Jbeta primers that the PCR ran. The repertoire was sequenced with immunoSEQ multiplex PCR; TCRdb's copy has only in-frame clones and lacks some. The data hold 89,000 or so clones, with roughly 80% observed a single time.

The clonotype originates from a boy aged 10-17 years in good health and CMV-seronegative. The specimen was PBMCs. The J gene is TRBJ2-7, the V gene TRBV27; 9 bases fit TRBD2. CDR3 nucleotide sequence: TGTGCCAGCAGTTTTCTAGCGGGACGGCACGAGCAGTACTTC. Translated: CASSFLAGRHEQYF.